This T cell receptor (beta chain) was sequenced for a study of human T cells and chemical hapten exposure. This clonotype came up many times. Germline V gene lookup returns CDR1 MNHEY and CDR2 SMNVEV (reference sequence). V lost 6 bases to trimming and J lost 7 bases; unmatched junction nucleotides: 6. The CDR3 covers 13 residues. Time point reported: patch test 1, 2 weeks after DPC sensitization. Treatment of the sample: therapeutic diphenylcyclopropenone sensitization with weekly scalp DPC. TCRdb independently ran MiXCR on the RACE reads; one entry per CDR3 protein. The data show 40,000 to 60,000 distinct CDR3 sequences, 8% to 9.5% seen once.

The specimen comprised whole blood, sampled in connection with sensitization to the hapten diphenylcyclopropenone (DPC). V and J are TRBV27 and TRBJ2-1, with 7 bases that match TRBD2. The sequence was obtained from a woman aged 45-59 years with alopecia areata. Some clones in this sample may be carry-over from other donors' samples. CDR3 residues: CASRTGTKNEQFF. For the CDR3, the DNA is TGTGCCAGCAGAACCGGGACTAAAAATGAGCAGTTCTTC.